These T cell receptor beta chains were read from a single sample in a study of OX40 agonist ivuxolimab in advanced cancers. Profiled with immunoSEQ multiplex PCR; TCRdb holds only in-frame clones, not every one. The table records about 54,000 clones, 70% to 90% of them present only once. The sample here was CD4+ or CD8+ T cells sorted from blood, taken in a trial of the OX40 agonist ivuxolimab. Receptor source: an adult with an advanced solid tumor such as melanoma, head and neck, liver or kidney cancer. CDR3s leave out the opening cysteine and the closing phenylalanine or tryptophan. Each record gives: V gene, J gene, CDR3 protein.

TRBV5-1	TRBJ1-2	ASSSGQVLYGYT
TRBV9	TRBJ1-2	ASSVDLGADYGYT
TRBV6-1	TRBJ1-1	ASSEAGATTEAF
TRBV5-1	TRBJ2-7	ASSLDEFYEQY
TRBV19	TRBJ1-5	ASSRAVGHQPQH
TRBV28	TRBJ2-1	ASSFVAGPDNEQF
TRBV6-6	TRBJ1-2	ASNRDGGNYGYT
TRBV18	TRBJ1-4	ASSPTSTNEKLF
TRBV10-3	TRBJ2-2	AISGQERTGELF
TRBV6-1	TRBJ1-5	ASSRDSSNQPQH
TRBV30	TRBJ2-3	AWVQGLSSTDTQY
TRBV18	TRBJ1-2	ASSFAGGRTYGYT
TRBV7-2	TRBJ1-5	ASSSMSDQPQH
TRBV5-5	TRBJ1-1	ASSLGPDNTEAF
TRBV10-1	TRBJ2-2	ASRSSTNTGELF
TRBV28	TRBJ2-7	ASSSPGQATYEQY
TRBV6-5	TRBJ1-3	ASGRQGFGNTIY
TRBV5-4	TRBJ2-7	ASSYGGQWEQY
TRBV7-9	TRBJ2-7	ASSPLWDRGSYEQY
TRBV20-1	TRBJ1-2	ILGGNYGYT
TRBV6-1	TRBJ2-5	ASSPSGTETQY
TRBV6-1	TRBJ2-1	ASRGGGYNEQF
TRBV6-1	TRBJ1-1	ASSVTGHTEAF
TRBV7-2	TRBJ1-2	ASSLPWGYT
TRBV29-1	TRBJ2-7	SVEIDKQY
TRBV2	TRBJ1-5	ASSRDNSNQPQH
TRBV4-2	TRBJ1-2	ASSPEPDRGVYGYT
TRBV6-5	TRBJ2-7	ASSSNDRTYEQY
TRBV6-1	TRBJ2-7	ASSLLRTGGEQY
TRBV28	TRBJ1-3	ASRPQGAWNTIY
TRBV2	TRBJ2-7	ASSDYPRFPYEQY
TRBV5-4	TRBJ1-4	ASSPGQTNEKLF
TRBV28	-	ASSLLPRTVSYEQY
TRBV5-1	TRBJ2-5	ASSKGTGFGETQY
TRBV11-2	TRBJ2-7	ASSLDRGITHEQY
TRBV10-3	TRBJ1-5	AITGARRH
TRBV7-2	TRBJ1-2	ASSPAVTGNGYT
TRBV28	TRBJ2-1	ASSFFIAGVGEQF